This T cell receptor beta chain was identified in a study of T cells in tumors after PD-1 blockade. Study background: Patients received pembrolizumab 200 mg every 3 weeks or cemiplimab 350 mg every 2 weeks. Some patients also took daily vismodegib 150 mg during anti-PD-1 treatment. On average, peripheral blood gave about 110,000 TCR templates and some 37,000 unique clonotypes.

Study-wide results and limits: Roughly 40% of tumor TCR clonotypes were also found in blood.

Only in-frame clones appear in the TCRdb table, and some are missing; sequencing was by immunoSEQ multiplex PCR. Here the sample spans some 48,000 clones, roughly 73% being singletons. Worth noting for this clone: Its target is unknown.

The trim removed 11 bases at V and 5 bases at J, leaving 7 bases unmatched. This CDR3 is built from 12 residues. Germline values: CDR1 SEHNR, CDR2 FQNEAQ (reference sequence). The clonotype comes from a human donor with basal cell carcinoma. The sample was PBMCs, taken before anti-PD-1 treatment. J is TRBJ1-2 and V is TRBV7-9, with 8 positions matching TRBD1. The CDR3 DNA reads TGTGCCCTTGGGACAGGCCCTTATGGCTACACCTTC. Translation: CALGTGPYGYTF. The full variable domain, its missing parts supplied by reference TRBV7-9 and TRBJ1-2, is DTGVSQNPRHKITKRGQNVTFRCDPISEHNRLYWYRQTLGQGPEFLTYFQNEAQLEKSRLLSDRFSAERPKGSFSTLEIQRTEQGDSAMYLCALGTGPYGYTFGSGTRLTVV.